The 3 T cell receptor beta chains presented below share a single source sample, sequenced in a study of cytotoxic CD8 clonotypes in ibrutinib-treated CLL. The data were produced by immunoSEQ multiplex PCR, yet TCRdb's version contains in-frame clones alone and is incomplete. This table has approximately 340,000 clones, 60% to 80% appearing once. The sequencing here drew on PBMCs, taken after 36 months of ibrutinib treatment. Every receptor here comes from a human donor with chronic lymphocytic leukemia.

The chain uses TRBV25-1 and TRBJ1-1; D is unresolved. Between the trimmed V and J ends, which lost 4 bases and 4 bases, there was a span of 10 bases. This CDR3 comprises 13 residues. Germline-derived CDR1 and CDR2 are MGHDK and SYGVNS. CDR3: CASSGPLITEAFF. The CDR3 nucleotides read TGTGCCAGCAGTGGCCCCCTAATCACTGAAGCTTTCTTT.

This chain joins TRBV12-5 and TRBJ1-6; no clear D. There are 13 residues in the CDR3. The germline gives CDR1 LGHNT, CDR2 FRNRAP. V lost 3 bases and J 7 bases, leaving 7 bases between the germline ends. CDR3 in DNA: TGTGCTAGTGGTTTAGGGTGGAATTCACCCCTCCACTTT. Encoded protein: CASGLGWNSPLHF.

The V call is TRBV7-2, the J call TRBJ1-1; 7 bases line up with TRBD1. The V and J ends lost 6 bases and 11 bases, in that order; junction bases with no gene match: 12. Germline V gene sequence: CDR1 SGHTA, CDR2 FQGNSA. This CDR3 region has 13 residues. The CDR3 loop is CASRPTGAGRAFF. CDR3 coding DNA: TGTGCCAGCAGACCTACAGGGGCGGGCCGGGCTTTCTTT.